The entry below gives a single T cell receptor beta chain sequence along with its context. Its target is unknown. In making TCR beta libraries, quantitative 5'-RACE with molecular barcodes was used. Via MiXCR, TCRdb re-called the 5' RACE reads, giving one row per CDR3 protein. The table has roughly 370,000 distinct CDR3 sequences, 20% to 25% seen once; the top ten hold approximately 16%. CDR1 and CDR2 (germline): GTSNPN, SVGIG (reference sequence). This CDR3 region has 14 residues. The V and J ends lost 2 bases and 5 bases respectively, with 16 bases between them. This specimen comes from a study of CD8 T cells in ankylosing spondylitis. Points from the study as a whole: There was a TCR beta motif, made of several highly homologous variants, that appeared characteristic of ankylosing spondylitis blood. Significantly higher representation of disease-linked clones was reported for matched ankylosing spondylitis synovial fluid.

The genes are TRBV30 and TRBJ2-7; D may correspond to TRBD1 or TRBD2 (5 bases each). This TCR was recovered from a male donor with ankylosing spondylitis. Sequences were obtained from blood, either unsorted or a sorted T cell fraction (not recorded which). CDR3 nucleotides: TGTGCCTGGAGTCGAGGGGCTGGGGGAAACGAGCAGTACTTC. This encodes CAWSRGAGGNEQYF.